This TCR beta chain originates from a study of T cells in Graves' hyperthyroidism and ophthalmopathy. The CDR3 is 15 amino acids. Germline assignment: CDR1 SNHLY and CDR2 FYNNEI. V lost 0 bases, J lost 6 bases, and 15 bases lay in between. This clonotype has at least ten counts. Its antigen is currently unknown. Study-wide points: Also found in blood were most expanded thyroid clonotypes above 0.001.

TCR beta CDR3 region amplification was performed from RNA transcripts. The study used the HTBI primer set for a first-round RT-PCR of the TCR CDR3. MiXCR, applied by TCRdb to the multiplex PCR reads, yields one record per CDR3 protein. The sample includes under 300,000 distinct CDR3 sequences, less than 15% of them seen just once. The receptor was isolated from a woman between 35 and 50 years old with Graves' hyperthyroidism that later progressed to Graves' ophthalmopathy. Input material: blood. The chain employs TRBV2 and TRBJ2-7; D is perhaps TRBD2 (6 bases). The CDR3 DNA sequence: TGTGCCAGCAGTGAAGCGCTTGGACTAACTTTCGAGCAGTACTTC. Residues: CASSEALGLTFEQYF.